Sequencing of this TCR beta chain was carried out in a study of graft-versus-host responses after intestinal transplantation. Study in general: Recipients had multivisceral, liver-intestinal, or isolated intestinal transplants. Anti-thymocyte globulin induction preceded approximately three years of tacrolimus and steroid maintenance in all recipients.

Comments on this clone: Its antigen is still unknown.

General observations from the study: GvH clones detected in recipient marrow included some appearing first in ileum or blood. Allografts of one patient group, those with graft-donor T cell macrochimerism, had high graft-versus-host to host-versus-graft clonal ratios.

This table comes from immunoSEQ multiplex PCR, and its TCRdb copy is limited to in-frame clones, with some not included. The repertoire has about 45,000 clones, around 90% of them found once; the top ten carry 4% to 4.5%. This CDR3 has 10 residues. The V end was cut by 3 bases, the J end by 8 bases, with 2 bases between. Looked up from germline, CDR1 is MNHNS and CDR2 is SASEGT. The TCR comes from a human patient who received an intestinal transplant, so some T cells may come from the graft donor. The chain recombines TRBV6-1 with TRBJ2-1, with D hard to call. This specimen consisted of PBMCs, obtained 524 days after transplant. The CDR3 DNA follows: TGTGCCAGCAGTGAGTATGAGCAGTTCTTC. It encodes CASSEYEQFF.